A single sample gave rise to the 29 T cell receptor beta chains below, sequenced in a study of blood T cell repertoires in COVID-19. Clones were read by immunoSEQ multiplex PCR, and TCRdb kept only the in-frame ones, dropping some. The table shows around 140,000 clones, with around 87% occurring only once. Sequencing was performed on peripheral blood. The receptors derive from a woman aged 50 to 60 with active or convalescent COVID-19.

The chain combines TRBV14 with TRBJ1-6; tentative D call: TRBD1 (5 bases). The V gene's germline CDR1 is SGHDN and CDR2 FVKESK. The CDR3 covers 13 residues. V was pared by 1 base and J by 15 bases, with 13 bases between. The CDR3 loop is CASSQAWGGVLHF. The CDR3 DNA follows: TGTGCCAGCAGCCAAGCCTGGGGCGGGGTCCTCCACTTT.

This rearrangement joins TRBV6-2 or TRBV6-3 to TRBJ2-3; tentative D call: TRBD1 (6 bases). Trimming cost V 4 bases and J 5 bases, with 13 bases left between them. CDR3 size: 14 residues. Germline assignment: CDR1 MNHEY and CDR2 SVGEGT. The CDR3 here is CASSFGGGQDTQYF. The CDR3 nucleotides are TGTGCCAGCAGTTTCGGTGGGGGCCAAGATACGCAGTATTTT.

V and J are TRBV6-5 and TRBJ1-1; D is unresolved. CDR1 is MNHEY, CDR2 SVGAGI, per germline. Trimming took 7 bases from V and 4 from J, leaving 13 bases between them. The CDR3 spans 13 residues. The DNA for the CDR3 is TGTGCCAGCACCCATTTAACGGGCACTGAAGCTTTCTTT. The encoded protein is CASTHLTGTEAFF.

This clone was counted ten times or more. This chain connects TRBV6-5 to TRBJ1-1; the match to TRBD1 covers 7 bases. V shed 5 bases and J 4 bases; nucleotides not matched to a gene: 4. The germline gives CDR1 MNHEY, CDR2 SVGAGI. The CDR3 loop spans 13 amino acids. In DNA form, the CDR3 reads TGTGCCAGCAGTCCGAACAGGGGCACTGAAGCTTTCTTT. Encoded protein: CASSPNRGTEAFF.

The chain combines TRBV18 with TRBJ1-5, with D possibly TRBD1 on 5 matching bases. The V gene's germline CDR1 is KGHSH and CDR2 LQKENI. The CDR3 has 13 amino acids. Trimming pared 4 bases from V and 7 bases from J, leaving 11 bases between. The CDR3 spells CASSLYAGQPQHF. The CDR3, as DNA: TGTGCCAGCTCACTCTACGCAGGGCAGCCCCAGCATTTT. The whole variable domain, remainder taken from reference TRBV18 and TRBJ1-5, is NAGVMQNPRHLVRRRGQEARLRCSPMKGHSHVYWYRQLPEEGLKFMVYLQKENIIDESGMPKERFSAEFPKEGPSILRIQQVVRGDSAAYFCASSLYAGQPQHFGDGTRLSIL.

The genes are TRBV2 and TRBJ1-5; D gene uncertain. The V and J ends lost 2 bases and 5 bases respectively, with 7 bases between them. Germline-derived CDR1 and CDR2 are SNHLY and FYNNEI. The CDR3 loop spans 13 amino acids. The DNA of the CDR3 is TGTGCCAGCAGTGAACAGGCGTATCAGCCCCAGCATTTT. The encoded protein is CASSEQAYQPQHF.

The chain couples TRBV2 to TRBJ2-2, with D perhaps TRBD1 (6 bases). This CDR3 spans 16 amino acids. The germline V gene has CDR1 SNHLY and CDR2 FYNNEI. Trimming pared 2 bases from V and 1 base from J, leaving 11 bases between. The CDR3 reads CASSELGTLNTGELFF. The CDR3 DNA reads TGTGCCAGCAGTGAATTAGGGACACTGAACACCGGGGAGCTGTTTTTT.

This chain uses TRBV29-1 with TRBJ2-2; 7 bases match TRBD2. V lost 7 bases to trimming and J lost 6 bases; unmatched junction nucleotides: 11. The CDR3 totals 14 residues. CDR1 and CDR2 (germline): SQVTM, ANQGSEA. The CDR3 DNA reads as TGCAGCGGATCACACTGGGGGGGTTCCGGGGAGCTGTTTTTT. Translation gives CSGSHWGGSGELFF.

DNA of the CDR3: TGTGCCAGCAGCTCTTGGGGAGAAAACTATGGCTACACCTTC. It codes for CASSSWGENYGYTF. V is TRBV11-2 and J is TRBJ1-2; D is unclear. This CDR3 contains 14 residues. Germline V CDR1 and CDR2: SGHAT, FQNNGV. Trimming took off 4 bases at V and 2 bases at J, with 11 bases between the two ends.

This clone was seen only once. V is TRBV3-1 (or the pseudogene TRBV3-2) and J is TRBJ1-2; D might be TRBD1 (5 bases). This CDR3 region has 12 residues. The V and J ends lost 10 bases and 4 bases respectively, with 13 bases between them. CDR1 and CDR2 (germline): LGHDT, YNNKEL (reference sequence). The CDR3 nucleotides read TGTGCCACCGGGAGGGGTGGCTATGGCTACACCTTC. Encoded protein: CATGRGGYGYTF.

This clone was seen only once. J is TRBJ2-7 and V is TRBV2, with D uncertain. The germline V and J ends were trimmed by 2 bases and 4 bases, with 9 bases remaining between them. The CDR3 has 13 residues. Germline V gene data show CDR1 as SNHLY and CDR2 as FYNNEI. CDR3 DNA: TGTGCCAGCAGTGAAACCCAACAATACGAGCAGTACTTC. Translated, it gives CASSETQQYEQYF.

This chain connects TRBV27 to TRBJ1-1; 7 nucleotides agree with TRBD1. Trimming took 6 bases from V and 0 from J; bases not matched to a gene: 4. This CDR3 has 14 residues. Per the germline V gene, CDR1 is MNHEY and CDR2 is SMNVEV (reference sequence). In DNA, the CDR3 is TGTGCCAGCAGGTCCGACAGGGTGAACACTGAAGCTTTCTTT. This codes for CASRSDRVNTEAFF.

V usage is TRBV5-1 and J usage is TRBJ2-2; D possibly corresponds to TRBD1 (5 bases). CDR1 is SGHRS, CDR2 YFSETQ, per germline. V lost 0 bases to trimming and J lost 5 bases, with 11 bases between them. CDR3 length equals 15 residues. CDR3 sequence reads: CASSLDRSGTGELFF. The CDR3 coding sequence is TGCGCCAGCAGCTTGGACAGGTCTGGTACCGGGGAGCTGTTTTTT. The variable domain in full, with the rest retrieved from reference TRBV5-1 and TRBJ2-2, is KAGVTQTPRYLIKTRGQQVTLSCSPISGHRSVSWYQQTPGQGLQFLFEYFSETQRNKGNFPGRFSGRQFSNSRSEMNVSTLELGDSALYLCASSLDRSGTGELFFGEGSRLTVL.

The gene calls are TRBV7-8 and TRBJ1-1; D possibly corresponds to TRBD1 (6 bases). Germline lookup yields CDR1 SGHVS and CDR2 FQNEAQ. The CDR3 spans 16 residues. Trimming removed 5 bases at V and 3 bases at J, with 19 bases between. The CDR3 is CASSRGRGNRDTEAFF. The CDR3 coding sequence is TGTGCCAGCAGCAGGGGTAGGGGAAACAGGGACACTGAAGCTTTCTTT.

V gene TRBV19 combines with J gene TRBJ2-3; TRBD2 aligns across 12 bases. Germline trimming cut 4 bases from V and 3 bases from J; bases unmatched to any gene: 11. Germline V CDR1 and CDR2: LNHDA, SQIVND (reference sequence). The CDR3 loop spans 18 amino acids. CDR3 loop: CASSTQRTSGEATDTQYF. Written as DNA, the CDR3 is TGTGCCAGTAGTACCCAGAGGACTAGCGGGGAGGCGACAGATACGCAGTATTTT.

The chain joins TRBV19 to TRBJ2-2; D gene unclear. Trimming took off 3 bases at V and 3 bases at J, with 11 bases between the two ends. CDR3 length: 15 amino acids. Per germline, CDR1 LNHDA and CDR2 SQIVND (reference sequence). The CDR3 bases are TGTGCCAGTAGTATCTCTAGTATCTACACCGGGGAGCTGTTTTTT. Amino acids: CASSISSIYTGELFF.

The chain uses TRBV4-1 and TRBJ1-1; D remains unclear. Germline CDR1 is MGHRA and CDR2 is YSYEKL. Trimming left V 0 bases short and J 5 bases short, with 7 bases between. The CDR3 totals 13 residues. CDR3 in DNA: TGCGCCAGCAGCCAAGATCCGAGGACTGAAGCTTTCTTT. It yields the protein CASSQDPRTEAFF.

The chain couples TRBV13 to TRBJ2-7; 11 nucleotides match TRBD2. The CDR3 sequence is 15 residues long. V dropped 4 bases and J dropped 4; count of bases not matched to a gene: 6. Looked up from germline, CDR1 is PRHDT and CDR2 is FYEKMQ (reference sequence). CDR3 protein: CASSSRLAGKYEQYF. The CDR3 nucleotides read TGTGCCAGCAGCTCCCGACTAGCGGGGAAATACGAGCAGTACTTC.

This clone was seen more than once but under ten times. The chain uses TRBV4-2 and TRBJ1-5; D gene unclear. Trimming shortened V by 0 bases and J by 6 bases, and 12 bases separated the two germline ends. CDR1 LGHNA and CDR2 YNFKEQ come from the germline V gene. This CDR3 comprises 15 residues. CDR3 sequence reads: CASSQDRGHGQPQHF. The CDR3 DNA sequence: TGTGCCAGCAGCCAAGATAGAGGGCACGGTCAGCCCCAGCATTTT.

V and J are TRBV7-2 and TRBJ1-5, with 9 bases that match TRBD1. Trimming at V came to 5 bases and at J to 6 bases, leaving 5 bases not matched to a gene. Germline CDR1 reads SGHTA; CDR2 reads FQGNSA. The CDR3 consists of 14 residues. Written as DNA, the CDR3 is TGTGCCAGCAGCCTAGGGACAGGGAGTCAGCCCCAGCATTTT. Translation: CASSLGTGSQPQHF. The variable domain in full, completed from reference TRBV7-2 and TRBJ1-5, reads GAGVSQSPSNKVTEKGKDVELRCDPISGHTALYWYRQSLGQGLEFLIYFQGNSAPDKSGLPSDRFSAERTGGSVSTLTIQRTQQEDSAVYLCASSLGTGSQPQHFGDGTRLSIL.

The chain has TRBV11-3 and TRBJ2-1, with 8 bases identical to TRBD1. This CDR3 region has 15 residues. With V trimmed by 6 bases and J by 2 bases, 6 bases remained unmatched. Germline V gives CDR1 SGHNT, CDR2 YENEEA. The CDR3 region is CASSSNRGAYNEQFF. CDR3 sequence (DNA): TGTGCCAGCAGTTCTAACAGGGGGGCCTACAATGAGCAGTTCTTC.

CDR3 sequence: CSASALLGQPNEKLFF. CDR3 DNA: TGCAGTGCTAGTGCCCTTTTGGGACAGCCTAATGAAAAACTGTTTTTT. The gene calls are TRBV20-1 and TRBJ1-4, with 7 bases identical to TRBD1. The CDR3 has 16 amino acids. Per germline, CDR1 DFQATT and CDR2 SNEGSKA (reference sequence). Trimming took 3 bases from V and 3 from J; bases not matched to a gene: 10.

The chain employs TRBV2 and TRBJ1-1; 12 bases line up with TRBD1. The CDR3 is made up of 18 amino acids. The ends lost 7 bases at V and 4 bases at J; junction bases unmatched: 16. Germline CDR1 SNHLY, CDR2 FYNNEI. The CDR3 here is CASKLGGQGADRGTEAFF. Here the CDR3 DNA reads TGTGCCAGCAAATTAGGGGGACAGGGGGCTGATCGTGGCACTGAAGCTTTCTTT.

The genes are TRBV18 and TRBJ1-1; no clear D. This CDR3 comprises 16 residues. Germline CDR1 KGHSH, CDR2 LQKENI. V gave up 2 bases and J gave up 3 bases, with 16 bases separating them. In nucleotides, the CDR3 is TGTGCCAGCTCACCAGGCCAGTTCGCTTTGGACACTGAAGCTTTCTTT. The encoded protein is CASSPGQFALDTEAFF.

The V call is TRBV2, the J call TRBJ2-3; 15 bases are shared with TRBD2. Germline values: CDR1 SNHLY, CDR2 FYNNEI. The CDR3 length is 19 residues. J was trimmed by 5 bases and V by 0 bases; bases with no gene match: 9. CDR3 in amino acids: CASSEALRTSGRAGDTQYF. In DNA form, the CDR3 reads TGTGCCAGCAGTGAAGCGCTAAGGACTAGCGGGAGGGCGGGAGATACGCAGTATTTT.

The genes are TRBV18 and TRBJ1-1; 7 nucleotides match TRBD1. There are 15 residues in the CDR3. Per germline, CDR1 KGHSH and CDR2 LQKENI. The junction had 7 bases not matched to a gene; V was cut back by 5 bases and J by 1 base. CDR3 bases: TGTGCCAGCTCAAGTACAGGGGATCGGAACACTGAAGCTTTCTTT. Translated: CASSSTGDRNTEAFF.

V usage is TRBV6-5 and J usage is TRBJ1-2; D call uncertain. The CDR3 length is 15 residues. V was trimmed by 7 bases and J by 3 bases, leaving 18 bases between them. Per germline, CDR1 MNHEY and CDR2 SVGAGI. The CDR3 DNA reads TGTGCCAGCACCGATTTTTCCGGGGAAGACTATGGCTACACCTTC. It encodes CASTDFSGEDYGYTF.

As regards this clone: This sample also contains other DNA sequences that code for the same CDR3. The chain is built from TRBV10-3 and TRBJ1-1; 10 nucleotides match TRBD1. The CDR3 is 11 residues long. V dropped 4 bases and J dropped 10; count of bases not matched to a gene: 0. The germline CDR1 and CDR2 sequences are ENHRY and SYGVKD. The CDR3 loop reads CAISGDRGAFF. The CDR3 DNA follows: TGTGCCATCAGTGGGGACAGGGGAGCTTTCTTT.

This chain uses TRBV5-4 with TRBJ2-2; 8 bases align to TRBD1. CDR1 SGHNT and CDR2 YYREEE come from the germline V gene (reference sequence). This CDR3 comprises 14 residues. J was trimmed by 5 bases and V by 4 bases; bases with no gene match: 4. This CDR3 is CASSRTGRTGELFF. The DNA for the CDR3 is TGTGCCAGCAGCCGGACAGGGCGGACCGGGGAGCTGTTTTTT.